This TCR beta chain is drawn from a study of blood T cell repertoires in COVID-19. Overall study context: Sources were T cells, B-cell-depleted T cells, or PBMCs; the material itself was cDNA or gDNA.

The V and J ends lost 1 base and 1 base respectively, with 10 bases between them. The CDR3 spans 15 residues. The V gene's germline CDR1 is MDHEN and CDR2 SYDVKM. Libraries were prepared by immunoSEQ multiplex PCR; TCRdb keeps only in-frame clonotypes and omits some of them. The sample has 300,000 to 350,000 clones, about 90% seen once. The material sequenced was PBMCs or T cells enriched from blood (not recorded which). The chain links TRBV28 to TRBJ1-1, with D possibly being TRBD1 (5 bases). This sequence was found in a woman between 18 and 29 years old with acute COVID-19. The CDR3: CASSLYQGGNTEAFF. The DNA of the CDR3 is TGTGCCAGCAGTTTATATCAGGGTGGGAACACTGAAGCTTTCTTT.